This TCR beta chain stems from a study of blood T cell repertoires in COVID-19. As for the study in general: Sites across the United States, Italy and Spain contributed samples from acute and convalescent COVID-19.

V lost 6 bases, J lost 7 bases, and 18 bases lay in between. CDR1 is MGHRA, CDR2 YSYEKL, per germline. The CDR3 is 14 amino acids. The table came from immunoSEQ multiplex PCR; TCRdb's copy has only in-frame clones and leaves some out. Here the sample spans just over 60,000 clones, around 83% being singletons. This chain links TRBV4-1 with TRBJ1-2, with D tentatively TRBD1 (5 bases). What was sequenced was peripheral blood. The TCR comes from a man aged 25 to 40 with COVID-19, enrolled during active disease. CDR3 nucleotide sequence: TGCGCCAGCAGACTCGACTGGGGGGATCCTGGCTACACCTTC. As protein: CASRLDWGDPGYTF.